This TCR beta chain was retrieved from a study of blood T cell repertoires in COVID-19 (dated by TCRdb to the early 2020s). Concerning the study at large: The collaborator samples originated in the United States, Italy and Spain and spanned the acute and convalescent phases of COVID-19. Subjects who had been exposed to COVID-19, were actively infected with it, or had recovered from it provided the deeply sampled blood TCRbeta repertoires that made up the dataset. The repertoires were released in a freely available public database meant as a resource for research on the immune response to SARS-CoV-2. HLA class I and class II types, where available, came from metadata supplied by the sample provider rather than from assay-based typing. The material from the prospective study consisted of cDNA or gDNA derived from T cells, B-cell-depleted T cells, or PBMCs. A de-identified subject ID, COVID-19 status, age in years and sex were almost always included in the sample metadata. Samples came from the ongoing ImmuneRACE study (first 160 participants) plus 1,254 subjects from 6 global collaborators. Overall study results and their limits: How much clinical and demographic metadata was included differed by source and by participant, and the metadata was provided uncurated.

Unmatched junction bases come to 5, with V trimmed by 7 bases and J by 5 bases. The CDR3 spans 13 residues, from the cysteine through the phenylalanine. Only the CDR3 region is kept as DNA, spanning 39 bases read in frame from base 1. From the germline V gene (reference sequence), CDR1 is LNHDA and CDR2 is SQIVND. Each collaborating institution followed its own protocols to collect whole blood in K2EDTA tubes. For TCRbeta analysis, collaborator samples were shipped as frozen whole blood, as isolated PBMCs, or as DNA extracted from either sample type. Points on this clone: The clone's antigen remains unknown. Base qualities are not at hand, and no much larger clone is one base apart.

The immunoSEQ Assay, a bias-controlled multiplex PCR, was used to amplify TCRbeta CDR3 regions from genomic DNA. Under the source paper's analysis protocol: The number of nucleated cells in each sample was estimated from the amplification of reference gene primers within the assay. Sequence reads were collapsed and filtered to measure the absolute abundance of every unique TCRbeta CDR3 rearrangement. For each sample, productive Simpson clonality was calculated by taking the square root of Simpson's diversity index across productive rearrangements. In its TCRdb copy, this immuneACCESS table keeps in-frame sequences only and misses some clones. Where compared with another copy, unresolved V genes explain less than half of these, and the others have no known cause. The V and J calls and clone size were taken over from that table, and D and trimming were inferred from the DNA. Counted in this sample were 55,000 to 65,000 clones; more than 65% of them appeared once. 5.6% of the sample is taken by the ten largest.

Sample: peripheral blood. This chain joins TRBV19 to TRBJ1-5, with 7 junctional bases fitting TRBD1. This clonotype originated in a woman aged 55-69 years with acute or convalescent COVID-19. The CDR3 is CASTDRAHQPQHF. The DNA sequence follows: TGTGCCAGTACCGACAGGGCCCATCAGCCCCAGCATTTT.